These 4 T cell receptor beta chains share one sample of origin, sequenced in a study of OX40 agonist ivuxolimab in advanced cancers. Produced via immunoSEQ multiplex PCR; TCRdb's table is partial and in-frame only. Here the sample spans about 50,000 clones, 70% to 80% being singletons. Sequenced here: CD4+ or CD8+ T cells sorted from blood, sampled in a trial of the OX40 agonist ivuxolimab. Source of these receptors: an adult with an advanced solid tumor such as melanoma, head and neck, liver or kidney cancer.

The chain uses TRBV9 and TRBJ2-5; tentatively, D is TRBD1 or TRBD2 (6 bases each). V was shortened by 3 bases and J by 5 bases, with 20 bases between the two germline ends. There are 16 residues in the CDR3. Germline loops: CDR1 SGDLS, CDR2 YYNGEE. CDR3 DNA: TGTGCCAGCAGCGAGGGGGGCGGGGCCTACGTGGAGACCCAGTACTTC. Its protein is CASSEGGGAYVETQYF. The entire variable domain, with the rest obtained from reference TRBV9 and TRBJ2-5, is as follows: DSGVTQTPKHLITATGQRVTLRCSPRSGDLSVYWYQQSLDQGLQFLIQYYNGEERAKGNILERFSAQQFPDLHSELNLSSLELGDSALYFCASSEGGGAYVETQYFGPGTRLLVL.

This chain joins TRBV7-2 and TRBJ2-5, with TRBD1 identical over 7 bases. The J segment lost 4 bases and the V segment lost 7 bases, leaving 12 bases of the junction unmatched. Per germline, CDR1 SGHTA and CDR2 FQGNSA. The CDR3 covers 15 residues. For the CDR3, the DNA is TGTGCCAGCACCTCACAGGGGAGCCTTCGAGAGACCCAGTACTTC. It yields the protein CASTSQGSLRETQYF. Full variable domain (rest looked up from reference TRBV7-2 and TRBJ2-5): GAGVSQSPSNKVTEKGKDVELRCDPISGHTALYWYRQSLGQGLEFLIYFQGNSAPDKSGLPSDRFSAERTGGSVSTLTIQRTQQEDSAVYLCASTSQGSLRETQYFGPGTRLLVL.

The genes are TRBV14 and TRBJ2-6; D is unresolved. CDR1 is SGHDN, CDR2 FVKESK, per germline. This CDR3 is built from 16 residues. The V end lost 4 bases, the J end lost 0 bases, and 10 bases lay between the germline ends. This CDR3 reads CASSRYQSSGANVLTF. The CDR3 DNA reads as TGTGCCAGCAGCCGATATCAAAGCTCTGGGGCCAACGTCCTGACTTTC.

A few counts support this clone. V is TRBV9 and J is TRBJ2-1, with D possibly being TRBD2 (5 bases). Trimming left V 4 bases short and J 1 base short, with 12 bases between. Germline V gene data show CDR1 as SGDLS and CDR2 as YYNGEE. This CDR3 region has 15 residues. The CDR3 DNA reads TGTGCCAGCAGCACCCGGACTTCTTCCTACAATGAGCAGTTCTTC. Its translation is CASSTRTSSYNEQFF. The complete variable domain, with remaining parts taken from reference TRBV9 and TRBJ2-1, reads DSGVTQTPKHLITATGQRVTLRCSPRSGDLSVYWYQQSLDQGLQFLIQYYNGEERAKGNILERFSAQQFPDLHSELNLSSLELGDSALYFCASSTRTSSYNEQFFGPGTRLTVL.